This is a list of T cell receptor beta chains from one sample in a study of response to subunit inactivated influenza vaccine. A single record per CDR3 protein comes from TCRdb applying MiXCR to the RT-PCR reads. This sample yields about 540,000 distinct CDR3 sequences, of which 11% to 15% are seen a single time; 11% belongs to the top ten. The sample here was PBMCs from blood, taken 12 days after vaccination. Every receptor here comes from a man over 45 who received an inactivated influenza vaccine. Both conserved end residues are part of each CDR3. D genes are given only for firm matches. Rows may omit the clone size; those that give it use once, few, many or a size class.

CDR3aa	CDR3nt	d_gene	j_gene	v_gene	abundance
CSARDRWGSTNGEQFF	TGCAGTGCTAGAGATCGGTGGGGTTCAACGAACGGTGAGCAGTTCTTC	NA	TRBJ2-1	TRBV20-1	few
CASSVLSGGFGEQYF	TGTGCCAGCAGCGTACTCAGCGGGGGGTTTGGCGAGCAGTACTTC	TRBD2	TRBJ2-7	TRBV9	few
CASSHRGTSTDTQYF	TGTGCCAGCAGCCATAGGGGGACTAGCACAGATACGCAGTATTTT	NA	TRBJ2-3	TRBV4-2	NA
CASYSPGVLNQPQHF	TGTGCCAGTTACTCCCCAGGGGTACTAAATCAGCCCCAGCATTTT	NA	TRBJ1-5	TRBV6-6	few
CASSFTTKDTQYF	TGTGCCAGCAGCTTTACAACTAAAGATACGCAGTATTTT	NA	TRBJ2-3	TRBV5-5	NA
CSARAYTSLVSEQFF	TGCAGTGCTAGAGCATATACTTCCCTGGTCTCTGAGCAGTTCTTC	NA	TRBJ2-1	TRBV20-1	once
CASGSTSGSPLYNEQFF	TGCGCCAGCGGAAGTACTAGCGGGAGTCCCCTCTACAATGAGCAGTTCTTC	TRBD2	TRBJ2-1	TRBV5-1	NA
CASGLSWVDTDTQYF	TGTGCCAGCGGACTCTCGTGGGTGGACACAGATACGCAGTATTTT	NA	TRBJ2-3	TRBV6-2/TRBV6-3	NA
CASSSSVTGPYTGELFF	TGTGCCAGCAGCTCATCTGTTACGGGACCGTACACCGGGGAGCTGTTTTTT	NA	TRBJ2-2	TRBV7-9	few
CASGRGLNEQYF	TGTGCCAGCGGGCGGGGGCTTAACGAGCAGTACTTC	NA	TRBJ2-7	TRBV7-9	few
CASSLALSGSQETQYF	TGTGCCAGCAGCTTAGCGCTAAGCGGAAGCCAAGAGACCCAGTACTTC	NA	TRBJ2-5	TRBV7-2	NA
CASSVDPGGRETQYF	TGTGCCAGCAGCGTAGACCCAGGGGGAAGGGAGACCCAGTACTTC	TRBD1	TRBJ2-5	TRBV9	NA
CSARGLAGATDTQYF	TGCAGTGCTAGGGGACTAGCGGGGGCCACAGATACGCAGTATTTT	TRBD2	TRBJ2-3	TRBV20-1	few
CSAPGPLGTDTQYF	TGCAGTGCCCCGGGACCCCTGGGCACAGATACGCAGTATTTT	NA	TRBJ2-3	TRBV20-1	NA
CASCRDRGQQPQHF	TGTGCCAGCTGCCGGGACAGGGGCCAACAGCCCCAGCATTTT	TRBD1	TRBJ1-5	TRBV6-1	NA
CSARDRGRGETQYF	TGCAGTGCTAGAGATAGGGGCAGGGGGGAGACCCAGTACTTC	TRBD1	TRBJ2-5	TRBV20-1	NA
CASSLGAGPRTDTQYF	TGTGCCAGCAGTTTAGGAGCCGGGCCCCGCACAGATACGCAGTATTTT	NA	TRBJ2-3	TRBV12-3/TRBV12-4	few
CASRRFPESYNEQFF	TGCGCCAGCAGGAGGTTCCCAGAGTCCTACAATGAGCAGTTCTTC	NA	TRBJ2-1	TRBV4-1	many
CASSLSAGKVFF	TGCGCCAGCAGCCTGTCAGCAGGGAAGGTGTTCTTC	NA	TRBJ2-1	TRBV5-1	few
CASSRSNNSPLHF	TGTGCCAGCAGCCGCTCGAATAATTCACCCCTCCACTTT	NA	TRBJ1-6	TRBV7-3	NA
CASSPLYVSSYEQYF	TGTGCCAGCAGCCCCCTTTATGTAAGCTCCTACGAGCAGTACTTC	NA	TRBJ2-7	TRBV7-9	few
CASSYGGADEQYF	TGTGCCAGCAGCTATGGAGGGGCGGACGAGCAGTACTTC	NA	TRBJ2-7	TRBV3-1	few
CASTAQGIEKLFF	TGTGCCAGTACGGCGCAGGGGATTGAAAAACTGTTTTTT	NA	TRBJ1-4	TRBV19	few
CASSQASARANVLTF	TGTGCCAGCAGCCAGGCATCTGCTAGGGCCAACGTCCTGACTTTC	NA	TRBJ2-6	TRBV14	few
CSACPAGGRSYEQYF	TGCAGTGCTTGTCCGGCGGGGGGGCGGTCCTACGAGCAGTACTTC	TRBD2	TRBJ2-7	TRBV20-1	few
CSARSRAVQPQHF	TGCAGTGCCAGGTCGAGGGCCGTTCAGCCCCAGCATTTT	NA	TRBJ1-5	TRBV20-1	NA
CASSLISRGSRTGELFF	TGCGCCAGCAGCTTGATCTCCAGGGGATCTCGCACCGGGGAGCTGTTTTTT	NA	TRBJ2-2	TRBV5-1	NA
CASTDRVHGYTF	TGTGCCAGCACGGACAGGGTCCATGGCTACACCTTC	TRBD1	TRBJ1-2	TRBV5-4	NA
CASSLVRRSTDTQYF	TGCGCCAGCAGCTTGGTGCGGAGAAGCACAGATACGCAGTATTTT	NA	TRBJ2-3	TRBV5-1	NA
CATASSQGYREQYF	TGTGCCACCGCCTCCTCACAGGGATATCGCGAGCAGTACTTC	NA	TRBJ2-7	TRBV6-1	many
CASSSPRDRYYTF	TGTGCCAGCAGCTCTCCCAGGGACAGATACTACACCTTC	TRBD1	TRBJ1-2	TRBV11-2	NA
CSARAWGGASGANVLTF	TGCAGTGCTAGGGCCTGGGGCGGGGCCTCTGGGGCCAACGTCCTGACTTTC	NA	TRBJ2-6	TRBV20-1	NA
CAVGGWTQYF	TGTGCCGTCGGGGGGTGGACCCAGTACTTC	TRBD2	TRBJ2-5	TRBV25-1	NA
CASRVSGKTQYF	TGTGCCAGCAGGGTCAGTGGAAAGACCCAGTACTTC	NA	TRBJ2-5	TRBV6-4	few
CASRKAAGGELFF	TGTGCCAGCAGAAAGGCAGCCGGCGGGGAGCTGTTTTTT	NA	TRBJ2-2	TRBV27	few
CASSLPSGTGEGRFF	TGTGCCAGCAGTTTACCTTCCGGGACAGGGGAAGGTCGATTCTTT	TRBD1	TRBJ1-1	TRBV12-3/TRBV12-4	many
CASSLERHTDTQYF	TGCGCCAGCAGCTTGGAACGGCACACAGATACGCAGTATTTT	NA	TRBJ2-3	TRBV5-1	NA
CASSRDRNNEQFF	TGCGCCAGCAGCCGCGACAGAAACAATGAGCAGTTCTTC	NA	TRBJ2-1	TRBV5-1	few
CASTSGTTSGELFF	TGTGCCAGCACTAGCGGGACCACCTCCGGGGAGCTGTTTTTT	TRBD2	TRBJ2-2	TRBV2	NA
CASSLETSGRRYNEQFF	TGCGCCAGCAGCTTGGAGACTAGCGGGAGACGTTACAATGAGCAGTTCTTC	TRBD2	TRBJ2-1	TRBV5-1	NA
CASSELETQYF	TGTGCCAGCAGTGAGTTGGAGACCCAGTACTTC	NA	TRBJ2-5	TRBV2	many
CASSYPKRGALNTGELFF	TGTGCCAGCAGTTACCCCAAGAGGGGCGCATTGAACACCGGGGAGCTGTTTTTT	NA	TRBJ2-2	TRBV6-2/TRBV6-3	few
CATSPRDSYEQYF	TGTGCCACCAGCCCGAGGGACAGCTACGAGCAGTACTTC	TRBD1	TRBJ2-7	TRBV15	NA
CSARWERGGWDEQFF	TGCAGTGCTAGGTGGGAGCGGGGGGGGTGGGATGAGCAGTTCTTC	TRBD2	TRBJ2-1	TRBV20-1	few
CASSRVGTNEKLFF	TGTGCCAGCAGTCGTGTGGGGACTAATGAAAAACTGTTTTTT	NA	TRBJ1-4	TRBV27	many
CASSLSRTGGGYTF	TGTGCCAGCAGCTTAAGTAGGACAGGGGGCGGCTACACCTTC	TRBD1	TRBJ1-2	TRBV7-9	few
CASSQDRGGGNQPQHF	TGCGCCAGCAGCCAAGATCGGGGGGGAGGGAATCAGCCCCAGCATTTT	NA	TRBJ1-5	TRBV4-3	many
CASSPGLAGVYEQYF	TGTGCCAGCAGTCCGGGACTAGCGGGAGTTTACGAGCAGTACTTC	TRBD2	TRBJ2-7	TRBV12-3/TRBV12-4	many
CASSLRENSPLHF	TGTGCCAGCAGTTTAAGAGAAAATTCACCCCTCCACTTT	NA	TRBJ1-6	TRBV12-3/TRBV12-4	few
CASSLVRFSSGRSTGELFF	TGTGCCAGCAGCTTAGTTCGGTTTTCCAGCGGGAGGTCCACCGGGGAGCTGTTTTTT	TRBD2	TRBJ2-2	TRBV7-8	few
CASSSGQHSTDTQYF	TGTGCCAGCAGCTCAGGACAGCACAGCACAGATACGCAGTATTTT	NA	TRBJ2-3	TRBV5-6	NA
CASSGTGTPAYEQYF	TGTGCCAGCAGCGGTACCGGGACACCGGCCTACGAGCAGTACTTC	NA	TRBJ2-7	TRBV6-1	many
CASSKTSDPNTGELFF	TGTGCCAGCAGCAAAACTAGCGATCCGAACACCGGGGAGCTGTTTTTT	TRBD2	TRBJ2-2	TRBV7-2	NA
CASNVAYYSSTDTQYF	TGCGCCAGCAACGTCGCCTATTACTCTAGCACAGATACGCAGTATTTT	NA	TRBJ2-3	TRBV10-2	NA